A selection of T cell receptor beta chains follows, all from one sample in a study of metastatic and nonmetastatic thyroid tumors. TCRdb reassembled clones from the PCR reads with MiXCR. The table has around 1,700 clones, 11% seen once. The specimen sequenced was tumor tissue. Receptor source: a female donor with papillary thyroid cancer or a benign thyroid nodule (not recorded which). Some clones in this sample may be carry-over from other donors' samples. CDR3s include the opening cysteine and the closing phenylalanine or tryptophan. The D gene is left open where the match is weak. Clone size appears in some rows only: once, few, many, or a class for an expanded clone.

TGTGCCAGTTACCCCAGCCTCTACGGGGATGAGCAGTTCTTC	CASYPSLYGDEQFF	TRBV2	TRBJ2-1	.	many
TGTGCCAGCAGTGAACTGGGACAGAATTCACCCCTCCACTTT	CASSELGQNSPLHF	TRBV2	TRBJ1-6	TRBD1	medium-sized
TGTGCCAGCAGCCCCCCGCAGGGTGAAGGCTACACCTTC	CASSPPQGEGYTF	TRBV7-8	TRBJ1-2	.	medium-sized
TGCGCCAGCAGCTCACGGCAGAACAATCAGCCCCAGCATTTT	CASSSRQNNQPQHF	TRBV4-1	TRBJ1-5	.	many
TGCGCCAGCAGCATAGGACTAGTTGGTGGCCAAGAGACCCAGTACTTC	CASSIGLVGGQETQYF	TRBV5-1	TRBJ2-5	TRBD2	.
TGCAGTGTCACCAGAGGAGATCGGTCCTACGAGCAGTACTTC	CSVTRGDRSYEQYF	TRBV20-1	TRBJ2-7	.	medium-sized
TGTGCCAGCAGCTTAGGCCCAGCTCTCCCCCACCAAGAGACCCAGTACTTC	CASSLGPALPHQETQYF	TRBV13	TRBJ2-5	.	many
TGTGCCATCAGTCCGGGAGAGACCCAGTACTTC	CAISPGETQYF	TRBV10-3	TRBJ2-5	.	medium-sized
TGTGCCAGCAGAGATAAATCGGGACCGGTGGAGAACTCTGGAAACACCATATATTTT	CASRDKSGPVENSGNTIYF	TRBV4-2	TRBJ1-3	.	many
TGCGCCAGCAGTGAGGGTAATCGGCGGAATGAGCAGTTCTTC	CASSEGNRRNEQFF	TRBV10-1	TRBJ2-1	.	medium-sized
TGTGCCAGCAGCCTGCCGGGGCCGTATAGCAATCAGCCCCAGCATTTT	CASSLPGPYSNQPQHF	TRBV3-1	TRBJ1-5	.	many
TGTGCCAGTAGTATAAACCCTGCGAGCGCCGAGCAGTTCTTC	CASSINPASAEQFF	TRBV19	TRBJ2-1	.	medium-sized
TGTGCCAGTAGTACACTCGGGACAGCCAATCCAGATACACAGTATTTT	CASSTLGTANPDTQYF	TRBV19	TRBJ2-3	TRBD1	few
TGTGCCAGCACCTACAGGACGAACACTGAAGCTTTCTTT	CASTYRTNTEAFF	TRBV6-1	TRBJ1-1	.	large
TGCAGTGCTAGTACCCCCCGCGGGAGTTACAACGAGCAGTACTTC	CSASTPRGSYNEQYF	TRBV20-1	TRBJ2-7	TRBD2	medium-sized
TGCAGTGCTAGAGGAGAACAGGGACGATCCTACAATGAGCAGTTCTTC	CSARGEQGRSYNEQFF	TRBV20-1	TRBJ2-1	.	.
TGTGCCAGCAGTTTCTCAGCTGGAAACACCATATATTTT	CASSFSAGNTIYF	TRBV6-5	TRBJ1-3	.	large
TGCGCCAGCAGCTTGGGGGGGACAGGGCTGTACGAGCAGTACTTC	CASSLGGTGLYEQYF	TRBV5-1	TRBJ2-7	TRBD1	medium-sized
TGTGCCAGCGGCGGGCAGGGCAGCTCCTACGAGCAGTACTTC	CASGGQGSSYEQYF	TRBV2	TRBJ2-7	.	.
TGTGCCAGCAGCTTTACAGGGGATTCACCCCTCCACTTT	CASSFTGDSPLHF	TRBV5-4	TRBJ1-6	TRBD1	many
TGCGCCAGCAGCCGGGAAACCGGGACAGGGGGCCTCTACGAGCAGTACTTC	CASSRETGTGGLYEQYF	TRBV4-1	TRBJ2-7	TRBD1	many
TGTGCCACCAGTGACCCACTCCGTAACAGGGGGCACCCGGGTGAAAAACTGTTTTTT	CATSDPLRNRGHPGEKLFF	TRBV24-1	TRBJ1-4	TRBD1	.
TGTGCCAGCAGCGGACGGGTTTCAAGTAAGCAGTACTTC	CASSGRVSSKQYF	TRBV14	TRBJ2-7	.	many
TGCAGTGCCCTTAGCGGGAGGGCCTACAATGAGCAGTTCTTC	CSALSGRAYNEQFF	TRBV20-1	TRBJ2-1	TRBD2	medium-sized
TGTGCCAGCAGCTCCGCCCCCTCTTCCGAGCAGTACTTC	CASSSAPSSEQYF	TRBV7-6	TRBJ2-7	.	medium-sized
TGTGCCAGCAGCCTTAACAGGGACCTGCGGGGCTACACCTTC	CASSLNRDLRGYTF	TRBV5-4	TRBJ1-2	.	many
TGCAGTGCTCAAACTTGGGGACAGGAGACTGAAGCTTTCTTT	CSAQTWGQETEAFF	TRBV20-1	TRBJ1-1	TRBD1	many
TGTGCCACCAGTGATCCTCAAAGCGGGAGGGTCGGGGAGCTGTTTTTT	CATSDPQSGRVGELFF	TRBV24-1	TRBJ2-2	TRBD2	medium-sized
TGTGCCAGCAGTTCATTGTTATTCTCGGACAGAACCTACGAGCAGTACTTC	CASSSLLFSDRTYEQYF	TRBV28	TRBJ2-7	.	large
TGTGCCAGCAGCTTGGTCTTCGGAATGAACACTGAAGCTTTCTTT	CASSLVFGMNTEAFF	TRBV7-9	TRBJ1-1	.	.
TGTGCCAGCAGTGCTATAGGGGGACGTTCAGCAGATACGCAGTATTTT	CASSAIGGRSADTQYF	TRBV2	TRBJ2-3	.	many
TGTGCCAGCTCAGGCGGACAGGGAGATAATTCACCCCTCCACTTT	CASSGGQGDNSPLHF	TRBV18	TRBJ1-6	TRBD1	many
TGTGCCAGCAGTTTCGGGGACTGGCAAGAAAAACTGTTTTTT	CASSFGDWQEKLFF	TRBV6-2/TRBV6-3	TRBJ1-4	.	few
TGTGCCAGGGTACGCATCGATCGAGGGGGAGGAACAGCGGGGAGATTCTATGGCTACACCTTC	CARVRIDRGGGTAGRFYGYTF	TRBV6-4	TRBJ1-2	.	many
TGTGCCAGCAGCCAAGGGTGGCAGGGGATAGGCACAGATACGCAGTATTTT	CASSQGWQGIGTDTQYF	TRBV3-1	TRBJ2-3	.	many
TGCGCCAGCAGCCTCAGCCAGGGGAACCACGAGCAGTACTTC	CASSLSQGNHEQYF	TRBV5-1	TRBJ2-7	.	many
TGCGCCAGCAGTTTGCCGGGACTTGTCACCGGGGAGCTGTTTTTT	CASSLPGLVTGELFF	TRBV27	TRBJ2-2	.	.
TGTGCCAGCAGTTTGAGCCCTCCGGGACTAGCGGGAGCGAGGCAGTTCTTC	CASSLSPPGLAGARQFF	TRBV27	TRBJ2-1	TRBD2	medium-sized
TGTGCCAGCAGTTTAAGTCCCTACTCTGGGGCCAACGTCCTGACTTTC	CASSLSPYSGANVLTF	TRBV27	TRBJ2-6	.	medium-sized
TGTGCCAGCAGCCTATATAATTCACCCCTCCACTTT	CASSLYNSPLHF	TRBV5-8	TRBJ1-6	.	many
TGCGCCAGCAGCCAAGTACGGGCCCCAGGGATTCGGGATCAGCCCCAGCATTTT	CASSQVRAPGIRDQPQHF	TRBV4-1	TRBJ1-5	.	many
TGTGCCAGCAGCTTAGAGAAGTACGAGCAGTACTTC	CASSLEKYEQYF	TRBV7-9	TRBJ2-7	.	medium-sized
TGCGCCAGCAGCTGGGGGGGAGGTGAGGATGAGCAGTTCTTC	CASSWGGGEDEQFF	TRBV5-1	TRBJ2-1	TRBD2	medium-sized
TGTGCCAGCAGTCCTCCGGGACTTGAAAACACCATATATTTT	CASSPPGLENTIYF	TRBV12-3/TRBV12-4	TRBJ1-3	.	medium-sized